Listed here are 5 T cell receptor beta chains from one sample, sequenced in a study of T cells in Graves' hyperthyroidism and ophthalmopathy (dated by TCRdb to 2018 to 2020). The library came from multiplex PCR. The sequencer was an Illumina HiSeq 2000. The TCR beta CDR3 regions were amplified from the RNA transcripts. A first-round RT-PCR of the TCR CDR3 used the HTBI primer set with the Qiagen OneStep RT-PCR kit. TCRdb trimmed public reads at Q25 via fastp, called clones via MiXCR and kept in-frame beta chains. Rows merge per CDR3 protein into single entries with the most common DNA and genes. This sample lists 640,000 or so distinct CDR3 sequences; about 15% were detected once. Around 4% of the sample lies in the top ten. The sample was blood. The receptors were gathered from a woman aged 40 to 50 with Graves' ophthalmopathy.

This clonotype was counted ten times or more. This chain uses TRBV2 with TRBJ1-5; possibly TRBD1 for D (5 bases). In germline, CDR1 is SNHLY, CDR2 FYNNEI. The CDR3 runs 15 residues. Trimming pared 6 bases from V and 3 bases from J, leaving 15 bases between. CDR3 nucleotide sequence: TGTGCCAGCAGGATATCTGGGGGGTCCAATCAGCCCCAGCATTTT. Translating gives CASRISGGSNQPQHF.

The CDR3 loop is CSARWEYEQYF. The CDR3 DNA reads TGCAGTGCTAGGTGGGAGTACGAGCAGTACTTC. This chain links TRBV20-1 with TRBJ2-7, with D possibly TRBD2 on 5 matching bases. The CDR3 contains 11 residues. The germline V and J ends were trimmed by 3 bases and 4 bases, with 7 bases remaining between them. Germline V gene sequence: CDR1 DFQATT, CDR2 SNEGSKA (reference sequence).

This clonotype was counted at least ten times. The chain has TRBV6-1 and TRBJ1-6, with a possible D match to TRBD1 (5 bases). Trimming removed 3 bases from V and 10 bases from J, with 13 bases in between. The length of the CDR3 is 14 residues. The germline V gene has CDR1 MNHNS and CDR2 SASEGT. DNA of the CDR3: TGTGCCAGCAGTGAGTTGACAGATCGATCACCCCTCCACTTT. Residues: CASSELTDRSPLHF.

V gene TRBV28 combines with J gene TRBJ2-5; D uncertain. V was pared by 7 bases and J by 4 bases, with 16 bases between. This CDR3 spans 14 amino acids. Germline values: CDR1 MDHEN, CDR2 SYDVKM. This chain's CDR3 is CASNRPMPRETQYF. The CDR3, as DNA: TGTGCCAGCAACCGGCCGATGCCTCGAGAGACCCAGTACTTC.

The sample holds a few counts of this clonotype. The genes are TRBV10-3 and TRBJ1-2, with TRBD1 as a possible D gene (6 bases). V was pared by 0 bases and J by 5 bases, with 13 bases between. Germline CDR1 ENHRY, CDR2 SYGVKD. The CDR3 extends over 15 amino acids. The CDR3 loop reads CAISESTGRLYGYTF. The CDR3 coding sequence is TGTGCCATCAGTGAGTCGACAGGCAGACTTTATGGCTACACCTTC.